This T cell receptor beta chain was retrieved from a study of vaccination and CD4 T cells after COVID-19. Study as a whole: Two-dose vaccination with either BNT162b2 or mRNA-1273 was given to participants.

Scientists ran DNA taken from cultured CD4+ T cells through the Oncomine TCR Beta short-read assay for sequencing. TCRdb re-derived calls from the PCR reads in MiXCR, one entry per CDR3 protein. Of 8,000 to 10,000 distinct CDR3 sequences listed, 45% to 60% are singletons. This CDR3 region has 15 residues. The V gene lost 4 bases and the J gene lost 6 bases, with 17 bases spanning the gap. Germline V gives CDR1 SGHRS, CDR2 YFSETQ. The treatment denotes: approximately 9-day PBMC culture with coronavirus spike peptide pools or control peptides (ViraFEST assay). In the case of this clonotype: As yet, its antigen is unknown.

V usage is TRBV5-1 and J usage is TRBJ2-1; possibly TRBD1 for D (6 bases). This clonotype originated in a human donor who had recovered from COVID-19. Sequenced input: CD4+ T cells from blood, cultured in vitro. This CDR3 reads CASSIEDTGSNEQFF. In nucleotides, the CDR3 is TGCGCCAGCAGCATAGAGGACACAGGGAGCAATGAGCAGTTCTTC.